The 6 T cell receptor beta chains reported below all come from one sample, sequenced in a study of a mutant IDH1 vaccine in newly diagnosed glioma. No antigen is known for these receptors. The time point is: week 35, safety follow-up. Topical imiquimod accompanied each vaccine dose, which consisted of 300 ug of mutant IDH1 20-mer peptide. TCRdb keeps only in-frame clones here, not all; method: immunoSEQ multiplex PCR. The top ten clones hold around 4.5% of a sample with about 66,000 clones, under 85% of them seen once. Sample: PBMCs, taken from a glioma patient whose treatment included an IDH1 peptide vaccine. The receptors come from a man aged 50 to 59 with glioma.

The V gene is TRBV7-8, the J gene TRBJ2-7; TRBD2 agrees at 13 bases. Trimming at V came to 0 bases and at J to 6 bases, leaving 5 bases not matched to a gene. Germline CDR1 reads SGHVS; CDR2 reads FQNEAQ. The CDR3 sequence is 16 residues long. The CDR3 loop is CASSLAQLAGGFEQYF. The CDR3 nucleotides read TGTGCCAGCAGCTTAGCTCAACTAGCGGGGGGGTTCGAGCAGTACTTC.

V usage is TRBV30 and J usage is TRBJ1-1; 7 positions match TRBD1. The V gene end was trimmed by 3 bases and the J gene end by 4 bases; junction bases not matched to a gene: 20. The germline gives CDR1 GTSNPN, CDR2 SVGIG (reference sequence). This CDR3 region has 18 residues. The CDR3: CAWRGVVDRRRWATEAFF. The DNA of the CDR3 is TGTGCCTGGAGAGGTGTAGTGGACAGGAGGCGTTGGGCCACTGAAGCTTTCTTT. Full variable domain (outside the CDR3, taken from reference TRBV30 and TRBJ1-1): SQTIHQWPATLVQPVGSPLSLECTVEGTSNPNLYWYRQAAGRGLQLLFYSVGIGQISSEVPQNLSASRPQDRQFILSSKKLLLSDSGFYLCAWRGVVDRRRWATEAFFGQGTRLTVV.

The chain employs TRBV7-6 and TRBJ1-2; the D gene is possibly TRBD1 (5 bases). Germline CDR1 is SGHVS and CDR2 is FNYEAQ. With 1 base removed from V and 0 bases from J, the gap between germline ends came to 12 bases. The CDR3 is made up of 16 amino acids. DNA for the CDR3: TGTGCCAGCAGCTTAGAGGGACGGATAGCTAACTATGGCTACACCTTC. The encoded protein is CASSLEGRIANYGYTF. Supplemented by reference TRBV7-6 and TRBJ1-2, the full variable domain reads GAGVSQSPRYKVTKRGQDVALRCDPISGHVSLYWYRQALGQGPEFLTYFNYEAQQDKSGLPNDRFSAERPEGSISTLTIQRTEQRDSAMYRCASSLEGRIANYGYTFGSGTRLTVV.

The CDR3 nucleotides read TGCAGCGTTCGCAATCCTATAGACTACGAGCAGTACTTC. Its translation is CSVRNPIDYEQYF. The chain carries TRBV29-1 and TRBJ2-7; D is undetermined. Germline V CDR1 and CDR2: SQVTM, ANQGSEA. Trimming took off 5 bases at V and 3 bases at J, with 14 bases between the two ends. The CDR3 spans 13 residues.

The V call is TRBV30, the J call TRBJ1-2, with D unresolved. The CDR3 is 13 amino acids. CDR1 GTSNPN and CDR2 SVGIG come from the germline V gene (reference sequence). V was clipped by 2 bases and J by 0 bases, with 7 bases between them. This CDR3 is CAWSFTANYGYTF. The DNA for the CDR3 is TGTGCCTGGAGTTTTACAGCTAACTATGGCTACACCTTC.

The J gene is TRBJ2-7, the V gene TRBV4-1, with 7 bases that match TRBD1. J lost 5 bases, V lost 5 bases, and 3 bases had no gene match. Germline assignment: CDR1 MGHRA and CDR2 YSYEKL. This CDR3 comprises 12 residues. The CDR3 spells CASSGQADEQYF. The DNA of the CDR3 is TGCGCCAGCAGCGGACAGGCGGACGAGCAGTACTTC.